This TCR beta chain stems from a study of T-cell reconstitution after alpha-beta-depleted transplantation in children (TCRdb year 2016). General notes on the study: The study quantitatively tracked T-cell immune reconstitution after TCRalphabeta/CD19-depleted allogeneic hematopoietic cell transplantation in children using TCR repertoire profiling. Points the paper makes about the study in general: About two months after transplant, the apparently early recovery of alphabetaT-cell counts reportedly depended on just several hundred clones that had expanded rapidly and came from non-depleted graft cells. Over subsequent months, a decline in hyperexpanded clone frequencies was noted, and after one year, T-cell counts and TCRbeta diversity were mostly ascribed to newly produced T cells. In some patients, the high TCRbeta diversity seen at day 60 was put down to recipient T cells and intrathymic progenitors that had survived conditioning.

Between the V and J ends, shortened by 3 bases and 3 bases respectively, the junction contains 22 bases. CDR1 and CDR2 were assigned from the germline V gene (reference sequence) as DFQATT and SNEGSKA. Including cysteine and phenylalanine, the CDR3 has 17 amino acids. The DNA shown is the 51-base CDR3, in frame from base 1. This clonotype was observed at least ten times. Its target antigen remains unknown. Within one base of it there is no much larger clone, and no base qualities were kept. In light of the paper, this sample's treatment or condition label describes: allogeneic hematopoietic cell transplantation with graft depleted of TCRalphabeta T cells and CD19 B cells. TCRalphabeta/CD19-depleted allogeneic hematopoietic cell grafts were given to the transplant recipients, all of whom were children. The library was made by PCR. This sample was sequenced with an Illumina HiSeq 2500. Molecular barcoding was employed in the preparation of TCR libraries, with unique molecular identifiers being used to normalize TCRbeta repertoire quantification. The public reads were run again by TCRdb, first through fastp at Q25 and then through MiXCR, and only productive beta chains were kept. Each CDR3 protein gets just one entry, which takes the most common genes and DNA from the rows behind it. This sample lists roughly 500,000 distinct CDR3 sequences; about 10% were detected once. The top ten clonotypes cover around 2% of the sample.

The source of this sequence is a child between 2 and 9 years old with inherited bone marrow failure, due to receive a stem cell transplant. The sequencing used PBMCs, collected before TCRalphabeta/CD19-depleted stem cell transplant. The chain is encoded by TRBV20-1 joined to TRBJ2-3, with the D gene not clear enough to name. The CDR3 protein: CSASSHSFAKRTDTQYF. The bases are TGCAGTGCTAGTTCTCATTCGTTTGCAAAACGGACAGATACGCAGTATTTT.